This T cell receptor (beta chain) is drawn from a study of T cell responses to AZD1222 COVID-19 vaccine. Study-wide points: CD4 TCRs covered the whole spike, strongest at regions 160-218 and 743-854.

Comments on this clone: The antigen remains unidentified.

TCRdb's table, derived via immunoSEQ multiplex PCR, lists solely in-frame clones and lacks some. The profile shows 210,000 or so clones, around 94% of them singletons. V was trimmed by 2 bases and J by 6 bases, leaving 26 bases between them. Germline lookup yields CDR1 GTSNPN and CDR2 SVGIG (reference sequence). The CDR3 is 17 residues long. This clonotype was sampled from an adult who received the MenACWY meningococcal vaccine as a control. This material consisted of peripheral blood, taken 28 days after the second dose of the MenACWY control vaccine. The chain is built from TRBV30 and TRBJ2-7, with D perhaps given as TRBD1 or TRBD2 (5 bases each). Written as DNA, the CDR3 is TGTGCCTGGAGTCAGACGTGGACCGGGACCGCGGCCAGCGAGCAGTACTTC. As protein: CAWSQTWTGTAASEQYF.